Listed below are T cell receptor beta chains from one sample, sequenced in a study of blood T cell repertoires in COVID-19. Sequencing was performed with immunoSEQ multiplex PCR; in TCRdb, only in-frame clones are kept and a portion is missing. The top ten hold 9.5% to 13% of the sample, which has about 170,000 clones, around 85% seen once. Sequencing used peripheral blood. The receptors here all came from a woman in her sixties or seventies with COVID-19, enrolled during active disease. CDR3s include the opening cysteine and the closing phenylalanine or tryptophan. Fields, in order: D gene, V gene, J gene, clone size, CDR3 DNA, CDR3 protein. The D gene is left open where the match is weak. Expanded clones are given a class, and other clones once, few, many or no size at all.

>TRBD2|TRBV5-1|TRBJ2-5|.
TGCGCCAGCACTCCGGGGGCTAGCGGGAAAGAGACCCAGTACTTC
CASTPGASGKETQYF
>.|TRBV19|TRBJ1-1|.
TGTGCCAGTAGTATAAGGGGTGGTGAAGCTTTCTTT
CASSIRGGEAFF
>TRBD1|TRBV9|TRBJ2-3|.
TGTGCCAGCAGCGCCCGGGACAGTTTATCAGATACGCAGTATTTT
CASSARDSLSDTQYF
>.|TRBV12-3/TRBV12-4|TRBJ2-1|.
TGTGCCAGCAGTTTATGGGGGCCTGAGCAGTTCTTC
CASSLWGPEQFF
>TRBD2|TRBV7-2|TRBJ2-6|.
TGTGCCAGCAGCTACTTAGCGGGAGGGCGGGGCTCAAGGGCCAACGTCCTGACTTTC
CASSYLAGGRGSRANVLTF
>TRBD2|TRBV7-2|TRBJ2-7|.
TGTGCCAGCAGCTTTCCTAGCGGGAGGACATACGAGCAGTACTTC
CASSFPSGRTYEQYF
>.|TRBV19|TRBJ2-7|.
TGTGCCAGTAGTAACAATAGACAGTCCTACGAGCAGTACTTC
CASSNNRQSYEQYF
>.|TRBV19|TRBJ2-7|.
TGTGCCAGTAGTATTTTGGGAGGGGGAAGGACTTTC
CASSILGGGRTF
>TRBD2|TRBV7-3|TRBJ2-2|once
TGTGCCAGCAGCCCCCGACTAGCGGAGGCTACCGGGGAGCTGTTTTTT
CASSPRLAEATGELFF
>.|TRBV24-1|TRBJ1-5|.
TGTGCCACCAGTGATTCAGGGCGTGGGGCAGGGTTCAATCAGCCCCAGCATTTT
CATSDSGRGAGFNQPQHF
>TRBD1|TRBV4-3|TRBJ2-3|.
TGCGCCAGCAGCCTATGGCCAGGGGGTCTCGCGGGCACAGATACGCAGTATTTT
CASSLWPGGLAGTDTQYF
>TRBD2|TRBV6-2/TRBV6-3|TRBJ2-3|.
TGTGCCAGCAGTTTTTCCGGGACTAGCGGGATCCCCCCGGGAGATACGCAGTATTTT
CASSFSGTSGIPPGDTQYF
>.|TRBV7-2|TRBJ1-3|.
TGTGCCAGCAGCTTAGAAATCGGGGGAAACACCATATATTTT
CASSLEIGGNTIYF
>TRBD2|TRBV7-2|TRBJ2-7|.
TGTGCCAGCAGCTATCTCACTAGCGAACGTTATTCCTACGAGCAGTACTTC
CASSYLTSERYSYEQYF
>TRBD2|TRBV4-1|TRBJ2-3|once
TGCGCCAGCAGCCAAACCGGGACTAGCCGTGCACAGGCAGATACGCAGTATTTT
CASSQTGTSRAQADTQYF
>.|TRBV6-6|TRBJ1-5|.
TGTGCCAGCAGTTACTCGGTAAGACAGAGCAATCAGCCCCAGCATTTT
CASSYSVRQSNQPQHF
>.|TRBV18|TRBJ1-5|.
TGTGCCAGCTCACCAAAACCAGGGGACAATCAGCCCCAGCATTTT
CASSPKPGDNQPQHF